A single sample is the source of the 6 T cell receptor beta chains below, sequenced in a study of CD8+ T cells in alopecia areata. cDNA prepared by RNA extraction and subsequent reverse transcription served as the template for sequencing. This table comes from immunoSEQ multiplex PCR, and its TCRdb copy is limited to in-frame clones, with some not included. This sample yields approximately 90,000 clones, of which just over 70% are seen a single time; around 16% belongs to the top ten. Treatment: oral pan-JAK inhibitor, 5-10 mg twice daily. Sequencing used CD8+ T cells sorted from blood, obtained at week 44, from a patient treated with tofacitinib. These TCRs come from a human donor with alopecia areata.

The V gene is TRBV5-1, the J gene TRBJ2-2; 8 bases align to TRBD1. The CDR3 has 18 residues. The J segment lost 4 bases and the V segment lost 3 bases, leaving 14 bases of the junction unmatched. Germline loops: CDR1 SGHRS, CDR2 YFSETQ. The CDR3: CASSSGQGPLSGTGELFF. As DNA, the CDR3 is TGCGCCAGCAGCTCCGGACAGGGTCCTTTGTCGGGCACCGGGGAGCTGTTTTTT.

This clone was observed a few times. The chain carries TRBV7-2 and TRBJ2-5; possible D gene TRBD1, 6 bases. Germline V gene data show CDR1 as SGHTA and CDR2 as FQGNSA. The CDR3 sequence is 16 residues long. With 5 bases removed from V and 0 bases from J, the gap between germline ends came to 16 bases. CDR3 sequence (DNA): TGTGCCAGCAGCCCGTCACAGGGCTCGTACCAAGAGACCCAGTACTTC. Its protein is CASSPSQGSYQETQYF.

The rearrangement joins TRBV29-1 to TRBJ1-1, with no clear D. Deletions cut 4 bases from V and 3 bases from J, with 6 bases between. The CDR3 is made up of 11 amino acids. The germline V gene has CDR1 SQVTM and CDR2 ANQGSEA. The DNA of the CDR3 is TGCAGCGTTGTTGCTTACACTGAAGCTTTCTTT. Its protein is CSVVAYTEAFF.

The chain recombines TRBV29-1 with TRBJ1-1; TRBD1 is a possible D gene (6 bases). V gave up 4 bases and J gave up 8 bases, with 11 bases separating them. Germline V CDR1 and CDR2: SQVTM, ANQGSEA. CDR3 length equals 11 residues. The CDR3 DNA reads TGCAGCGTTGGGGCCGGGACAGAAGCTTTCTTT. It encodes CSVGAGTEAFF.

This chain connects TRBV7-2 to TRBJ2-1; 7 nucleotides align to TRBD1. There are 15 residues in the CDR3. Germline V gene sequence: CDR1 SGHTA, CDR2 FQGNSA. After removal of 5 bases from V and 4 bases from J, the junction contained 8 bases not matched to a gene. CDR3 bases: TGTGCCAGCAGCCAACAGGGGCGACAGTACAATGAGCAGTTCTTC. This sequence encodes CASSQQGRQYNEQFF. The full variable domain, with the rest looked up from reference TRBV7-2 and TRBJ2-1, is GAGVSQSPSNKVTEKGKDVELRCDPISGHTALYWYRQSLGQGLEFLIYFQGNSAPDKSGLPSDRFSAERTGGSVSTLTIQRTQQEDSAVYLCASSQQGRQYNEQFFGPGTRLTVL.

This clone was seen once. CDR3 in amino acids: CASNRDARDGYTF. The DNA for the CDR3 is TGTGCCAGCAACCGGGACGCTCGGGATGGCTACACCTTC. The chain employs TRBV6-6 and TRBJ1-2; TRBD1 might be the D (5 bases). CDR3 length equals 13 residues. Trimming left V 7 bases short and J 6 bases short, with 15 bases between. Germline V gene lookup returns CDR1 MNHNY and CDR2 SVGAGI (reference sequence).